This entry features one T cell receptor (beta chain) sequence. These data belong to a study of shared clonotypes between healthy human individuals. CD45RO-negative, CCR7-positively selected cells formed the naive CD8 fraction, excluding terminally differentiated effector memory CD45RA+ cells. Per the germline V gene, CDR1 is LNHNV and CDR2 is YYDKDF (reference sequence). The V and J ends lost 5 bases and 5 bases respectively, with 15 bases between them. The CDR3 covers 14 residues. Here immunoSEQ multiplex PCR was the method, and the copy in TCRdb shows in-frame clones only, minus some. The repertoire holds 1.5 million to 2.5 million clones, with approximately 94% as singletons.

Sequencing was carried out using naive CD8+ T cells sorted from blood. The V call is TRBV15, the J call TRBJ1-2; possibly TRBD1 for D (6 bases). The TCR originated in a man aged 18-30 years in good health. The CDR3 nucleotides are TGTGCCACCAGCGCCGGTACAGGGAGTTATGGCTACACCTTC. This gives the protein CATSAGTGSYGYTF.